These T cell receptor beta chains were read from a single sample in a study of blood T cell repertoires in COVID-19. The protocol was immunoSEQ multiplex PCR, while the TCRdb copy is restricted to in-frame clones and leaves out a portion. The sample has tens of thousands of clones, roughly 83% seen once. Sequencing used peripheral blood. These receptors were obtained from a human donor in a cohort sampled during active COVID-19. CDR3s include the opening cysteine and the closing phenylalanine or tryptophan. A D gene is named only where the DNA matches it firmly. Clone size, where shown, is once, few, many, or a class for clones that have expanded.

j_call: TRBJ1-2
cdr3_length: 14
v_call: TRBV4-1
d_call: -
clone_size: -
cdr3_nt: TGCGCCAGCAGCCAAGTGGCGGGGGCTTCTGGCTACACCTTC
cdr3_aa: CASSQVAGASGYTF

j_call: TRBJ2-6
cdr3_length: 18
v_call: TRBV11-3
d_call: -
clone_size: -
cdr3_nt: TGTGCCAGCAGCCCAAATAGCGCCCAAAGCTCTGGGGCCAACGTCCTGACTTTC
cdr3_aa: CASSPNSAQSSGANVLTF

j_call: TRBJ2-3
cdr3_length: 17
v_call: TRBV21-1
d_call: -
clone_size: once
cdr3_nt: TGTGCCAGCAGCAAATGGGTGGGGACAGGGGGAACAGATACGCAGTATTTT
cdr3_aa: CASSKWVGTGGTDTQYF

j_call: TRBJ2-6
cdr3_length: 18
v_call: TRBV14
d_call: -
clone_size: -
cdr3_nt: TGTGCCAGCAGCCCCGTGACAGAGGATATCTCTGGGGCCAACGTCCTGACTTTC
cdr3_aa: CASSPVTEDISGANVLTF

j_call: TRBJ1-2
cdr3_length: 13
v_call: TRBV28
d_call: -
clone_size: -
cdr3_nt: TGTGCCAGCAGTTTCTCAGGGGTTTATGGCTACACCTTC
cdr3_aa: CASSFSGVYGYTF

j_call: TRBJ1-1
cdr3_length: 14
v_call: TRBV2
d_call: TRBD1
clone_size: -
cdr3_nt: TGTGCCAATAAGGGACAGGGGTACAACACTGAAGCTTTCTTT
cdr3_aa: CANKGQGYNTEAFF

j_call: TRBJ2-7
cdr3_length: 13
v_call: TRBV27
d_call: -
clone_size: many
cdr3_nt: TGTGCCAGCAGTTTATCTTGGCAGGGCGAGCAGTACTTC
cdr3_aa: CASSLSWQGEQYF

j_call: TRBJ2-6
cdr3_length: 15
v_call: TRBV9
d_call: -
clone_size: -
cdr3_nt: TGTGCCAGCAGCCAGGTTAACTCTGGGGCCAACGTCCTGACTTTC
cdr3_aa: CASSQVNSGANVLTF

j_call: TRBJ2-7
cdr3_length: 20
v_call: TRBV7-2
d_call: -
clone_size: -
cdr3_nt: TGTGCCAGCAGCTTAGCCTGGGTCGAACAGGGCCGTAGTTCACCCTACGAGCAGTACTTC
cdr3_aa: CASSLAWVEQGRSSPYEQYF

j_call: TRBJ1-1
cdr3_length: 11
v_call: TRBV28
d_call: -
clone_size: once
cdr3_nt: TGTGCCAGCAGCCAAAGGGGGGAAGCTTTCTTT
cdr3_aa: CASSQRGEAFF

j_call: TRBJ1-3
cdr3_length: 14
v_call: TRBV5-6
d_call: -
clone_size: few
cdr3_nt: TGTGCCAGCAGCTTGCTGCGGCAGGGAAACACCATATATTTT
cdr3_aa: CASSLLRQGNTIYF

j_call: TRBJ1-2
cdr3_length: 13
v_call: TRBV5-5
d_call: -
clone_size: few
cdr3_nt: TGTGCCAGCAGCTTGACAGAGAACTATGGCTACACCTTC
cdr3_aa: CASSLTENYGYTF

j_call: TRBJ1-3
cdr3_length: 16
v_call: TRBV24-1
d_call: TRBD1
clone_size: few
cdr3_nt: TGTGCCACCAGTGATTCTTCAGGGGGTCTGGGAAACACCATATATTTT
cdr3_aa: CATSDSSGGLGNTIYF

j_call: TRBJ2-6
cdr3_length: 15
v_call: TRBV28
d_call: TRBD1
clone_size: once
cdr3_nt: TGTGCCAGCAGGATACAGGGGAGCGGGGCCAACGTCCTGACTTTC
cdr3_aa: CASRIQGSGANVLTF

j_call: TRBJ1-1
cdr3_length: 13
v_call: TRBV9
d_call: -
clone_size: few
cdr3_nt: TGTGCCAGCAGCGTAGCTTGGCACACTGAAGCTTTCTTT
cdr3_aa: CASSVAWHTEAFF

j_call: TRBJ1-1
cdr3_length: 11
v_call: TRBV29-1
d_call: -
clone_size: -
cdr3_nt: TGCAGCGTTGGGGGCTCCACTGAAGCTTTCTTT
cdr3_aa: CSVGGSTEAFF

j_call: TRBJ1-2
cdr3_length: 14
v_call: TRBV15
d_call: -
clone_size: -
cdr3_nt: TGTGCCACCAGCACATCAGACAGAACGGATGGCTACACCTTC
cdr3_aa: CATSTSDRTDGYTF

j_call: TRBJ1-1
cdr3_length: 13
v_call: TRBV30
d_call: -
clone_size: -
cdr3_nt: TGTGCCTGGAGTGAGACAGGAGGCACTGAAGCTTTCTTT
cdr3_aa: CAWSETGGTEAFF

j_call: TRBJ1-1
cdr3_length: 15
v_call: TRBV30
d_call: TRBD1
clone_size: -
cdr3_nt: TGTGCCTGGAGCCCCATGACAGGGAGAAACACTGAAGCTTTCTTT
cdr3_aa: CAWSPMTGRNTEAFF

j_call: TRBJ1-2
cdr3_length: 16
v_call: TRBV4-2
d_call: TRBD1
clone_size: -
cdr3_nt: TGTGCCAGCAGCCAAGATCCAAGGGACAGGGTCGCCGGCTACACCTTC
cdr3_aa: CASSQDPRDRVAGYTF

j_call: TRBJ1-4
cdr3_length: 15
v_call: TRBV6-5
d_call: TRBD1
clone_size: -
cdr3_nt: TGTGCCAGCAGTTCCCTAGAACAGGGGAGTGAAAAACTGTTTTTT
cdr3_aa: CASSSLEQGSEKLFF

j_call: TRBJ2-7
cdr3_length: 17
v_call: TRBV11-3
d_call: -
clone_size: -
cdr3_nt: TGTGCCAGCAGCTTAGATCGGCGACTAGTTTTAGGCTACGAGCAGTACTTC
cdr3_aa: CASSLDRRLVLGYEQYF

j_call: TRBJ2-7
cdr3_length: 15
v_call: TRBV4-1
d_call: TRBD1
clone_size: few
cdr3_nt: TGCGCCAGCAGCCAACCGACAGGGGGCGTGTACGAGCAGTACTTC
cdr3_aa: CASSQPTGGVYEQYF

j_call: TRBJ1-2
cdr3_length: 15
v_call: TRBV10-3
d_call: -
clone_size: -
cdr3_nt: TGTGCCATCAGTGAGTCGTGGACAGAAGACTATGGCTACACCTTC
cdr3_aa: CAISESWTEDYGYTF

j_call: TRBJ1-2
cdr3_length: 13
v_call: TRBV11-2
d_call: TRBD1
clone_size: -
cdr3_nt: TGTGCCAGCAGCTTCGCAGGGGGCTATGGCTACACCTTC
cdr3_aa: CASSFAGGYGYTF

j_call: TRBJ1-6
cdr3_length: 14
v_call: TRBV28
d_call: -
clone_size: -
cdr3_nt: TGTGCCAGCACCACACAGGCACCCATTCGACCCCTCCACTTT
cdr3_aa: CASTTQAPIRPLHF

j_call: TRBJ1-1
cdr3_length: 15
v_call: TRBV10-3
d_call: -
clone_size: -
cdr3_nt: TGTGCCATAAGCCCTGGATGGGACATGAACACTGAAGCTTTCTTT
cdr3_aa: CAISPGWDMNTEAFF

j_call: TRBJ2-7
cdr3_length: 15
v_call: TRBV9
d_call: -
clone_size: -
cdr3_nt: TGTGCCAGCAGCGTAGGCGCAGGGGAGTCCTACGAGCAGTACTTC
cdr3_aa: CASSVGAGESYEQYF

j_call: TRBJ2-6
cdr3_length: 16
v_call: TRBV4-3
d_call: TRBD1
clone_size: -
cdr3_nt: TGCGCCAGCAGCCAAGCAGGGGGAAGGGGGGCCAACGTCCTGACTTTC
cdr3_aa: CASSQAGGRGANVLTF

j_call: TRBJ1-6
cdr3_length: 15
v_call: TRBV5-4
d_call: TRBD1
clone_size: -
cdr3_nt: TGTGCCAGCAGCCGAACGGGACAGGGGGATTCACCCCTCCACTTT
cdr3_aa: CASSRTGQGDSPLHF

j_call: TRBJ2-7
cdr3_length: 15
v_call: TRBV19
d_call: -
clone_size: -
cdr3_nt: TGTGCCAGTAGCTCGTCTTCGGCGGTCCGGGGCGAGCAGTACTTC
cdr3_aa: CASSSSSAVRGEQYF

j_call: TRBJ2-7
cdr3_length: 15
v_call: TRBV7-9
d_call: TRBD1
clone_size: few
cdr3_nt: TGTGCCAGCAGCCCACAGGGGGGAGAATTATACGAGCAGTACTTC
cdr3_aa: CASSPQGGELYEQYF

j_call: TRBJ1-2
cdr3_length: 15
v_call: TRBV9
d_call: -
clone_size: few
cdr3_nt: TGTGCCAGCAGCGTAGGTCCAGTGGCTAACTATGGCTACACCTTC
cdr3_aa: CASSVGPVANYGYTF

j_call: TRBJ1-6
cdr3_length: 16
v_call: TRBV6-6
d_call: -
clone_size: -
cdr3_nt: TGTGCCAGCAGTTCGGCAGACACAGCCTATAATTCACCCCTCCACTTT
cdr3_aa: CASSSADTAYNSPLHF

j_call: TRBJ2-7
cdr3_length: 14
v_call: TRBV5-1
d_call: TRBD1
clone_size: -
cdr3_nt: TGCGCCAGCAGCTTAGGACAGGGCTCCTACGAGCAGTACTTC
cdr3_aa: CASSLGQGSYEQYF

j_call: TRBJ1-1
cdr3_length: 14
v_call: TRBV5-1
d_call: TRBD1
clone_size: -
cdr3_nt: TGCGCCAGCAGCTTATTACAGGGGGGCACTGAAGCTTTCTTT
cdr3_aa: CASSLLQGGTEAFF

j_call: TRBJ1-1
cdr3_length: 12
v_call: TRBV5-1
d_call: -
clone_size: once
cdr3_nt: TGCGCCAGCAGCTTGGCAGGGGATGGAGCTTTCTTT
cdr3_aa: CASSLAGDGAFF

j_call: TRBJ2-7
cdr3_length: 15
v_call: TRBV11-2
d_call: -
clone_size: few
cdr3_nt: TGTGCCAGCAGCCCCCGTGACTCGGAATTCTACGAGCAGTACTTC
cdr3_aa: CASSPRDSEFYEQYF

j_call: TRBJ2-7
cdr3_length: 13
v_call: TRBV10-3
d_call: TRBD1
clone_size: -
cdr3_nt: TGTGCCACCGGCCCTAGACAGGGGAACGAGCAGTACTTC
cdr3_aa: CATGPRQGNEQYF